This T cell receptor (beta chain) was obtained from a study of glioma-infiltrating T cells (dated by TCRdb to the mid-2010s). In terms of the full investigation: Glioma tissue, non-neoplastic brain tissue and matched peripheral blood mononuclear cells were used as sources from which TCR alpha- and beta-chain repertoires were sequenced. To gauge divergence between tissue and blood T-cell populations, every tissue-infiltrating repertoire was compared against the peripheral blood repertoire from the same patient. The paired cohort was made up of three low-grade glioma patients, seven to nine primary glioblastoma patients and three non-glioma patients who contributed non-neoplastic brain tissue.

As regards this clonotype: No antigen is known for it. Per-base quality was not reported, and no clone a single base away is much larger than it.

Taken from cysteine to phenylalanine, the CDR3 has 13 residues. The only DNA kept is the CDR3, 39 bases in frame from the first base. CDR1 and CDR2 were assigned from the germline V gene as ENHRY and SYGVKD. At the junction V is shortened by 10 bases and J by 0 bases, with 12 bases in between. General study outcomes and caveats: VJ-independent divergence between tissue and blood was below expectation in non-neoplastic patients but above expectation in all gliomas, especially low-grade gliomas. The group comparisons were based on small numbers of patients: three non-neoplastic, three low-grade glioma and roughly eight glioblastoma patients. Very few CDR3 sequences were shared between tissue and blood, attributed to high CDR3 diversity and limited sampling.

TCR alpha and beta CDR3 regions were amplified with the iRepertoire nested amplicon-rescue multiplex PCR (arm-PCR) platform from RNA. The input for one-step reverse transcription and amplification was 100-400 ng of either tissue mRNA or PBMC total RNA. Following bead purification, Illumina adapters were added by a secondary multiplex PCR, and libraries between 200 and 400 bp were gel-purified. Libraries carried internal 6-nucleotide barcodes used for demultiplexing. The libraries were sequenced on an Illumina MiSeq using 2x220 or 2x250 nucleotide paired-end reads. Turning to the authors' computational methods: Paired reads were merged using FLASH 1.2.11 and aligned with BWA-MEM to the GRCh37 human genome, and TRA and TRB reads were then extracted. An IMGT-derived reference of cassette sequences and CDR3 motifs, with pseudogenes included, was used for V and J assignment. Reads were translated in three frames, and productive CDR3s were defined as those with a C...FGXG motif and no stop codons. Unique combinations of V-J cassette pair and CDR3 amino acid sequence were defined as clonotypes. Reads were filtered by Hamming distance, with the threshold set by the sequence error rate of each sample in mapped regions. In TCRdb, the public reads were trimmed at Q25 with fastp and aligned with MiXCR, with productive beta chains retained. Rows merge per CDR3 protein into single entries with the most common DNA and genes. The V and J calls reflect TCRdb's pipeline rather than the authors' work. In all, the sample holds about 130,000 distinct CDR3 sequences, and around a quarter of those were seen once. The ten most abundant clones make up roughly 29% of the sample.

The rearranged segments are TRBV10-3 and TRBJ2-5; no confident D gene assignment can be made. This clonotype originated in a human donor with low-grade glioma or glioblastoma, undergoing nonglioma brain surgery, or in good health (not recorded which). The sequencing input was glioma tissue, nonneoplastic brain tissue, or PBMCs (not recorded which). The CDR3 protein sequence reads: CATAVADQETQYF. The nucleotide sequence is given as TGTGCCACCGCGGTAGCAGACCAAGAGACCCAGTACTTC.